The sequence of this TCR beta chain was determined in a study of T cells in localized non-small cell lung cancer. Regarding the study as a whole: Adjacent lung exhibited a median of 57 among the 100 most abundant tumor clones. The study found T cell clonality highest in uninvolved adjacent lung, above tumor. A single tumor region was sequenced, leaving heterogeneity possible.

The table lists this clone with a count of one. Antigen unknown. Produced via immunoSEQ multiplex PCR; TCRdb's table is partial and in-frame only. The sample lists roughly 1,700 clones, approximately 24% occurring once. Taken at least 2 cm from the tumor margin, the adjacent lung showed no atypia. The CDR3 contains 14 residues. The ends lost 4 bases at V and 0 bases at J; junction bases unmatched: 5. CDR1 is SQVTM and CDR2 is ANQGSEA in the germline V gene. The origin of this receptor is a female donor older than 55 with stage II lung adenocarcinoma. The V and J genes are TRBV29-1 and TRBJ2-5, with 7 bases matching TRBD1. The material sequenced was normal lung tissue next to the tumor, taken before any cancer treatment. The CDR3 nucleotides are TGCAGCGTTGTTGACAGGGCGAACCAAGAGACCCAGTACTTC. Amino acids: CSVVDRANQETQYF.